This entry is about one TCR beta chain. Its cognate antigen is unknown. The CDR3 length is 16 residues. In germline, CDR1 is MDHEN, CDR2 SYDVKM. V lost 0 bases and J lost 7; bases outside the gene matches: 9. The data originate from a study of lymphopenia after photon versus proton radiotherapy. The study, taken as a whole, reports: Post-nadir TCR diversity decline inversely tracked overall survival among those who died. After the lymphocyte nadir, photon-treated repertoires showed oligoclonal expansion, especially of CD8+ Temra cells.

Repertoires were generated with immunoSEQ multiplex PCR, while TCRdb's copy carries only in-frame clones and drops some. Among 89,000 or so clones listed, 65% to 85% were seen once. This TCR was recovered from a man in his sixties with pancreatic cancer. The chain carries TRBV28 and TRBJ1-5; 7 nucleotides agree with TRBD1. Material: peripheral blood, obtained from a patient treated with proton-based radiotherapy. CDR3: CASSLWWQGGKQPQHF. CDR3 sequence (DNA): TGTGCCAGCAGTTTATGGTGGCAGGGGGGAAAACAGCCCCAGCATTTT.